The clone carrying this T cell receptor beta chain is a singleton in its sample. Sequencing used immunoSEQ multiplex PCR; TCRdb keeps in-frame clones, though not all of them. The sample carries fewer than 150,000 clones, around 86% recorded once. This specimen belongs to a study of cytomegalovirus exposure and HLA in healthy donors. Trimming took 1 base from V and 4 from J; bases not matched to a gene: 9. There are 16 residues in the CDR3. CDR1 MNHNS and CDR2 SASEGT come from the germline V gene. This TCR was sampled from a man between 18 and 35 years old in good health and CMV-seronegative. The J gene is TRBJ2-7, the V gene TRBV6-1, with 8 bases fitting TRBD2. Input material: PBMCs. The CDR3 coding sequence is TGTGCCAGCAGTGAAGGTGTGGCGGGAGGTTCTTACGAGCAGTACTTC. Encoded protein: CASSEGVAGGSYEQYF.